This TCR beta chain was captured by sequencing in a study of technical replicates of blood from several donors. The CDR3 loop spans 15 amino acids. The V segment lost 4 bases and the J segment 2 bases; nucleotides outside the gene matches: 2. Germline CDR1 and CDR2: SGHAT and FQNNGV. Data came from immunoSEQ multiplex PCR; TCRdb stores just in-frame clones and leaves some out. The sample shows some 94,000 clones, roughly 95% of them seen only once. This chain links TRBV11-2 with TRBJ2-3; 11 bases match TRBD2. Sequencing input: T cells isolated from PBMCs. The receptor comes from a human donor in good health. CDR3 sequence: CASSSLAGVTDTQYF. In DNA form, the CDR3 reads TGTGCCAGCAGCTCACTAGCGGGAGTCACAGATACGCAGTATTTT.